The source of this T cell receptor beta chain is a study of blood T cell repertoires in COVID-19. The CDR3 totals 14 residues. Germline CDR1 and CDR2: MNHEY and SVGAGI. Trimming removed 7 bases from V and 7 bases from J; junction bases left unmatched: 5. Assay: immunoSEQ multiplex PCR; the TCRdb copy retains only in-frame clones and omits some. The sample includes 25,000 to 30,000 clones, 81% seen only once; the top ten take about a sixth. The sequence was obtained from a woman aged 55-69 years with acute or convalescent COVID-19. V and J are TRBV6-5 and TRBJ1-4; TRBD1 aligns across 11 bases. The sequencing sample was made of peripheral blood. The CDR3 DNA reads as TGTGCCAGCACCCGGGACAGGGGGTCTGAAAAACTGTTTTTT. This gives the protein CASTRDRGSEKLFF.